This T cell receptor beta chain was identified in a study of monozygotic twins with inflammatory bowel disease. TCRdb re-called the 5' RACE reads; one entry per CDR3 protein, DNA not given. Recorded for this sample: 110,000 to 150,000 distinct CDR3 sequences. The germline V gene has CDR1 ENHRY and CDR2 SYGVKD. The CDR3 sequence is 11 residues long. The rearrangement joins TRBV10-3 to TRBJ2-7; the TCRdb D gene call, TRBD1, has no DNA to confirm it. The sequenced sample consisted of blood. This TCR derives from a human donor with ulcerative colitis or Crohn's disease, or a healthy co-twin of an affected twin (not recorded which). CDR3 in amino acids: CAISAGGEQYF.